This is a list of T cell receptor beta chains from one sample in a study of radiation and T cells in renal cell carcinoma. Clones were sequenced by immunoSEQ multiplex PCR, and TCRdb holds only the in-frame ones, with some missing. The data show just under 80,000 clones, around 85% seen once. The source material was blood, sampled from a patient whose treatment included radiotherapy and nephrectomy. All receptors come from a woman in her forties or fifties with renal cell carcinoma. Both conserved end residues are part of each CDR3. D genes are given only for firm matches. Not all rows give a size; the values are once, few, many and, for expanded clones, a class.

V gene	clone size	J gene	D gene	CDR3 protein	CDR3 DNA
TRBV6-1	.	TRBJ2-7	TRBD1	CASSEVWDREYEQYF	TGTGCCAGCAGTGAAGTGTGGGACAGGGAGTACGAGCAGTACTTC
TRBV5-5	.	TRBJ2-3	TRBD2	CASSWAGGYDTQYF	TGTGCCAGCAGCTGGGCGGGGGGCTACGATACGCAGTATTTT
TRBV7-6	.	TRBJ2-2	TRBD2	CASSPVSGGAHTGELFF	TGTGCCAGCAGCCCCGTCAGCGGGGGGGCCCACACCGGGGAGCTGTTTTTT
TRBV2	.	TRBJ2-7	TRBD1	CASSELGTAISSYEQYF	TGTGCCAGCAGTGAATTGGGGACAGCTATTAGCTCCTACGAGCAGTACTTC
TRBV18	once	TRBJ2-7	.	CASSPGRSRSGDEQYF	TGTGCCAGCTCACCAGGGCGCAGCCGATCAGGGGACGAGCAGTACTTC
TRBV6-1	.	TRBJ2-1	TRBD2	CASSGAGGDEQFF	TGTGCCAGCAGTGGGGCGGGGGGCGATGAGCAGTTCTTC
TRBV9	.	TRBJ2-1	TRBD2	CASSVASGNYNEQFF	TGTGCCAGCAGCGTAGCTAGCGGGAACTACAATGAGCAGTTCTTC
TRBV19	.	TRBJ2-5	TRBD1	CASSMGGTGEETQYF	TGTGCCAGTAGTATGGGTGGGACAGGGGAAGAGACCCAGTACTTC
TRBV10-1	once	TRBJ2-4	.	CASPRSGSRDIQYF	TGCGCCAGCCCCCGGTCGGGGAGTAGGGACATTCAGTACTTC
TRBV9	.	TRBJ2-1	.	CASTPGGTLSYNEQFF	TGTGCCAGCACCCCAGGCGGGACCCTCTCCTACAATGAGCAGTTCTTC
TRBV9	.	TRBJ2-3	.	CASSVDALSTDTQYF	TGTGCCAGCAGCGTAGATGCCCTTAGCACAGATACGCAGTATTTT
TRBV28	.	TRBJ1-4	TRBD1	CASTPGGRDRGRKLFF	TGTGCCAGCACCCCAGGGGGGCGGGACAGGGGGCGAAAACTGTTTTTT
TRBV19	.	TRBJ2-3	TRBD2	CASSIGGLVEDTDTQYF	TGTGCCAGTAGTATAGGGGGACTAGTCGAGGACACAGATACGCAGTATTTT
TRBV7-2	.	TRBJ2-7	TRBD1	CASSLQSGGAYEQYF	TGTGCCAGCAGCTTACAATCAGGGGGCGCTTACGAGCAGTACTTC
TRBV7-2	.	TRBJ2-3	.	CASSPLRAPDTQYF	TGTGCCAGCAGCCCGCTTCGTGCCCCAGATACGCAGTATTTT
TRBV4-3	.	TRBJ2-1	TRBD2	CASSQGLADVYNEQFF	TGCGCCAGCAGCCAAGGACTAGCGGATGTTTACAATGAGCAGTTCTTC
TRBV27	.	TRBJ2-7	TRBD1	CAIRGRAPEQYF	TGTGCCATCAGGGGGCGGGCACCCGAGCAGTACTTC
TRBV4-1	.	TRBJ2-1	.	CASSQGNGVRNEQFF	TGCGCCAGCAGCCAAGGGAACGGGGTGAGAAATGAGCAGTTCTTC
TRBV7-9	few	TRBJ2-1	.	CASSLTSYNEQFF	TGTGCCAGCAGCTTGACGTCCTACAATGAGCAGTTCTTC
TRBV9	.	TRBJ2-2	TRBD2	CASSVSRTRTTLNTGELFF	TGTGCCAGCAGCGTATCTAGGACTAGGACGACTCTGAACACCGGGGAGCTGTTTTTT
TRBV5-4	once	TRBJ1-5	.	CASSHPSGGGQPQHF	TGTGCCAGCAGCCACCCCTCGGGGGGAGGGCAGCCCCAGCATTTT
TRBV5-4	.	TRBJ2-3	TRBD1	CASSLWVGGLTDTQYF	TGTGCCAGCAGCTTGTGGGTAGGGGGCTTGACAGATACGCAGTATTTT
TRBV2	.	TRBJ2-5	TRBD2	CASSEAMREGRETQYF	TGTGCCAGCAGTGAAGCGATGCGGGAGGGGAGGGAGACCCAGTACTTC
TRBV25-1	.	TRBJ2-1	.	CASSDLGGGGDDEQFF	TGTGCCAGCAGTGACCTGGGTGGCGGGGGCGATGATGAGCAGTTCTTC
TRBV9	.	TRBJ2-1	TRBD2	CASSVSGVSAYNEQFF	TGTGCCAGCAGCGTAAGCGGGGTTTCAGCCTACAATGAGCAGTTCTTC
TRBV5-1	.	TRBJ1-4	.	CASSPPGGREKLFF	TGCGCCAGCAGCCCTCCCGGGGGGAGGGAAAAACTGTTTTTT
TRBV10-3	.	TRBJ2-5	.	CAISESTTRPETQYF	TGTGCCATCAGTGAGTCTACGACCCGTCCCGAGACCCAGTACTTC
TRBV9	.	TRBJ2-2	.	CASSVAPYYGGRNTGELFF	TGTGCCAGCAGCGTAGCCCCCTACTATGGGGGGAGAAATACCGGGGAGCTGTTTTTT
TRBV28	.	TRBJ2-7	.	CASRGDRGTSGAISYEQYF	TGTGCCAGCAGGGGGGACAGGGGAACTAGCGGGGCTATCTCCTACGAGCAGTACTTC
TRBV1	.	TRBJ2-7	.	CTSSGGHFYEQYF	TGCACCAGCAGTGGAGGCCATTTCTACGAGCAGTACTTC
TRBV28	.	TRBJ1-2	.	CASTLNGYTF	TGTGCCAGCACCCTTAATGGCTACACCTTC
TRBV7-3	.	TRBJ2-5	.	CASSPGSEPFGTQYF	TGTGCCAGCAGCCCAGGGAGTGAGCCCTTCGGGACCCAGTACTTC
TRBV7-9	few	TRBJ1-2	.	CASIRAHVGNYGYTF	TGTGCCAGCATACGGGCGCACGTGGGGAACTATGGCTACACCTTC
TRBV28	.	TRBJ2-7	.	CASSSPYEQYF	TGTGCCAGCAGTTCTCCATACGAGCAGTACTTC
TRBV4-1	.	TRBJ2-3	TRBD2	CASSQDRSETSYTQYF	TGCGCCAGCAGCCAAGATAGATCGGAGACTAGCTATACGCAGTATTTT
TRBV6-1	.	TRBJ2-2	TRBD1	CASSLTGDRAGELFF	TGTGCCAGCAGCTTAACAGGGGACCGGGCCGGGGAGCTGTTTTTT